This T cell receptor (beta chain) was sequenced in a study of regulatory and conventional T cells in RAG deficiency. TCRdb's table, derived via immunoSEQ multiplex PCR, lists solely in-frame clones and lacks some. The table has 7,000 to 9,500 clones, just under 95% seen once. V was shortened by 5 bases and J by 0 bases, with 14 bases between the two germline ends. This CDR3 is 15 amino acids long. Germline CDR1 and CDR2: LNHDA and SQIVND (reference sequence). The sorted conventional CD4+ T cells were CD25-low and CD127-high, with genomic DNA sequenced. Specimen: CD4+ effector T cells sorted from blood. This clonotype was obtained from a human donor with RAG deficiency presenting as severe combined immunodeficiency. The chain carries TRBV19 and TRBJ2-7; perhaps TRBD1 as D (6 bases). The CDR3 DNA follows: TGTGCCAGTAGTCCTTCGTGGGGGCCCTCCTACGAGCAGTACTTC. This gives the protein CASSPSWGPSYEQYF.